The present T cell receptor (beta chain) was sequenced within a study of cytomegalovirus exposure and HLA in healthy donors. The assay was immunoSEQ multiplex PCR, and TCRdb's table has in-frame clones only and misses some. The table lists a few hundred thousand clones, roughly 83% of them singletons. CDR1 is SGHNT and CDR2 is YYREEE in the germline V gene (reference sequence). The CDR3 is 18 residues long. The V and J ends lost 0 bases and 3 bases, in that order; junction bases with no gene match: 11. This clonotype was sampled from a woman in her thirties in good health and CMV-seropositive. The specimen was PBMCs. V and J are TRBV5-4 and TRBJ2-7; 11 bases match TRBD2. This CDR3 reads CASSLEAGVAGGLYEQYF. The CDR3 DNA sequence: TGTGCCAGCAGCTTGGAGGCTGGGGTAGCGGGAGGGCTCTACGAGCAGTACTTC.